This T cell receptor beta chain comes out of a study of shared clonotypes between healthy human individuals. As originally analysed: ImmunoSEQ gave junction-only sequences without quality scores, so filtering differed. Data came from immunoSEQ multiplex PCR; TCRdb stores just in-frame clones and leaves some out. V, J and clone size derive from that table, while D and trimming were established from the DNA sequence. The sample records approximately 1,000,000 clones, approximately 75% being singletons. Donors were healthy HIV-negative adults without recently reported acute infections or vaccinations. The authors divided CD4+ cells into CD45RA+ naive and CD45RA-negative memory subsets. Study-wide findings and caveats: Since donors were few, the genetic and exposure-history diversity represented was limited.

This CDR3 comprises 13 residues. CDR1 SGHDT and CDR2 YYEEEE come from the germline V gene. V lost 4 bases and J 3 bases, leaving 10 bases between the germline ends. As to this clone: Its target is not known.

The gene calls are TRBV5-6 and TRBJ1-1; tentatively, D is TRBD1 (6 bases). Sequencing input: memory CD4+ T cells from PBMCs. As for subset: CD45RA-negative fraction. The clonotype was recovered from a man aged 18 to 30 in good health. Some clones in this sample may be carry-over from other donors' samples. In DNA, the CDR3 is TGTGCCAGCAGCGCTACAGGGTACACTGAAGCTTTCTTT. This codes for CASSATGYTEAFF.